This T cell receptor beta chain was recorded in a study of PD-1 blockade in classical Hodgkin lymphoma. General observations from the study: Diversity similar to that of newly diagnosed patients was seen at baseline in complete responders. In newly diagnosed patients, baseline TCR diversity was reportedly below that of healthy donors.

Time point specified: cycle 4 day 1 (C4D1), after five to seven weeks of nivolumab. Every patient had relapsed following autologous stem cell transplantation, and cohorts differed in brentuximab vedotin exposure. Classifying best responses yielded complete response, partial response or progressive disease. A word on this clone: Its antigen remains unknown.

Data came from immunoSEQ multiplex PCR; TCRdb stores just in-frame clones and leaves some out. The sample carries under 45,000 clones, 66% recorded once. The germline gives CDR1 MGHRA, CDR2 YSYEKL. The CDR3 spans 14 residues. V lost 1 base and J 1 base, leaving 5 bases between the germline ends. Sequenced here: peripheral blood mononuclear cells (PBMCs), sampled before the fourth cycle of nivolumab. The sequence was collected from a human donor with classical Hodgkin lymphoma. The chain uses TRBV4-1 and TRBJ1-3; D remains unclear. The CDR3 spells CASSQGLSGNTIYF. The CDR3, as DNA: TGCGCCAGCAGCCAAGGATTATCTGGAAACACCATATATTTT.